Listed below are T cell receptor beta chains from one sample, sequenced in a study of glioma-infiltrating T cells. TCRdb processed the multiplex PCR reads anew with MiXCR; each CDR3 protein has one entry. This table has under 200,000 distinct CDR3 sequences, about 32% appearing once. Material: glioma tissue, nonneoplastic brain tissue, or PBMCs (not recorded which). Receptors originate from a human donor with low-grade glioma or glioblastoma, undergoing nonglioma brain surgery, or in good health (not recorded which). Each CDR3 is given with its conserved first and last residue. The D gene is left open where the match is weak. Where a row states a size, it is once, few, many or the class of an expanded clone; other rows omit it.

D,V,size,J,CDR3,DNA
TRBD1,TRBV5-4,.,TRBJ2-4,CASSSPGQLAKNIQYF,TGTGCCAGCAGCTCTCCGGGACAGCTAGCCAAAAACATTCAGTACTTC
TRBD1,TRBV10-2,many,TRBJ1-1,CASSDDRDTEAFF,TGCGCCAGCAGCGACGACAGGGATACTGAAGCTTTCTTT
TRBD2,TRBV6-5,many,TRBJ2-7,CASSYSWLADYEQYF,TGTGCCAGCAGTTACTCGTGGCTAGCGGACTACGAGCAGTACTTC
.,TRBV5-8,once,TRBJ2-7,CASSQRTYEQYF,TGTGCCAGCAGCCAGCGGACCTACGAGCAGTACTTC
TRBD2,TRBV6-1,.,TRBJ2-7,CARRPRAGASYEQDF,TGTGCCCGCCGTCCAAGGGCGGGAGCCTCCTACGAGCAGGACTTC
TRBD1,TRBV6-4,many,TRBJ2-1,CASSDSGQSYNEQFF,TGTGCCAGCAGTGACTCGGGACAGTCATACAATGAGCAGTTCTTC
TRBD1,TRBV6-1,many,TRBJ2-7,CASNPTGASSYEQYF,TGTGCCAGCAACCCGACAGGGGCTAGCTCCTACGAGCAGTACTTC
TRBD1,TRBV6-1,.,TRBJ2-2,CASRNRDREGGIGELFF,TGTGCCAGCAGGAACCGGGACAGGGAGGGCGGGATCGGGGAGCTGTTTTTT
.,TRBV27,many,TRBJ1-2,CASSLSTSNYYGYTF,TGTGCCAGCAGTTTATCAACTTCAAACTACTATGGCTACACCTTC
.,TRBV7-8,many,TRBJ1-3,CASSPTRSSGNTIYF,TGTGCCAGCAGCCCAACCAGAAGCTCTGGAAACACCATATATTTT
.,TRBV7-2,many,TRBJ2-1,CASSLLSGLNNEQFF,TGTGCCAGCAGCTTACTTAGCGGACTAAACAATGAGCAGTTCTTC
.,TRBV19,few,TRBJ1-2,CASSKTDLNYGYTF,TGTGCCAGTAGTAAAACAGATCTTAACTATGGCTACACCTTC
.,TRBV27,many,TRBJ1-5,CASSRQGSNQPQHF,TGTGCCAGCAGTCGTCAGGGGAGCAATCAGCCCCAGCATTTT
.,TRBV29-1,.,TRBJ2-7,CSVEVVGREYEQYF,TGCAGCGTTGAAGTGGTTGGCCGGGAATACGAGCAGTACTTC
.,TRBV7-3,many,TRBJ2-3,CASSSRPGSTRDTQYF,TGTGCCAGCAGCTCACGGCCGGGGTCAACCAGGGATACGCAGTATTTT
TRBD2,TRBV5-1,.,TRBJ2-7,CASSGDYRAEQYF,TGCGCCAGCAGCGGGGACTACCGGGCCGAGCAGTACTTC
.,TRBV7-6,many,TRBJ2-7,CASSPLRNAYEQYF,TGTGCCAGCAGCCCTCTCCGAAATGCCTACGAGCAGTACTTC
.,TRBV5-5,few,TRBJ2-1,CASTGTPRGGEQFF,TGTGCCAGCACCGGGACTCCGCGGGGCGGGGAGCAGTTCTTC
.,TRBV7-2,many,TRBJ1-1,CASSYSVNTEAFF,TGTGCCAGCAGCTACTCGGTGAACACTGAAGCTTTCTTT
.,TRBV19,.,TRBJ2-3,CASSSNRASTDTQYF,TGTGCCAGTAGTTCGAACAGGGCTAGCACAGATACGCAGTATTTT
.,TRBV6-5,many,TRBJ2-3,CASSYSNTGPGTDTQYF,TGTGCCAGCAGTTACTCGAATACGGGGCCGGGCACAGATACGCAGTATTTT
.,TRBV7-2,many,TRBJ2-7,CASSFDRFSYEQYF,TGTGCCAGCAGCTTCGACAGGTTCTCCTACGAGCAGTACTTC
TRBD1,TRBV4-3,many,TRBJ2-1,CASSQDRQGDNEQFF,TGCGCCAGCAGCCAAGATCGACAGGGGGACAATGAGCAGTTCTTC
TRBD1,TRBV5-4,many,TRBJ1-1,CASSRDRNTEAFF,TGTGCCAGCAGCCGGGACAGGAACACTGAAGCTTTCTTT
.,TRBV28,many,TRBJ1-5,CASNDWTPNQPQHF,TGTGCCAGCAATGACTGGACTCCCAATCAGCCCCAGCATTTT
.,TRBV3-1,many,TRBJ2-1,CASARSWEQFF,TGTGCCAGCGCCAGAAGCTGGGAGCAGTTCTTC
TRBD1,TRBV5-4,.,TRBJ1-6,CASSPRRGTVNSPLHF,TGTGCCAGCAGCCCGAGGAGGGGGACAGTGAATTCACCCCTCCACTTT
.,TRBV19,many,TRBJ1-1,CASSIEQSGYRDTEAFF,TGTGCCAGTAGTATAGAACAAAGCGGCTACAGGGACACTGAAGCTTTCTTT
TRBD2,TRBV7-8,.,TRBJ2-3,CASSLARVAGSADTQYF,TGTGCCAGCAGCTTAGCGCGGGTAGCGGGGAGCGCAGATACGCAGTATTTT
TRBD1,TRBV4-1,few,TRBJ1-2,CASSQGVGTGLYGYTF,TGCGCCAGCAGCCAAGGGGTCGGGACAGGTCTCTATGGCTACACCTTC
TRBD2,TRBV27,.,TRBJ2-5,CASSRGLAEFQETQYF,TGTGCCAGCAGTCGCGGACTAGCGGAGTTCCAAGAGACCCAGTACTTC
TRBD1,TRBV19,.,TRBJ2-2,CASSIDRVTEEMFF,TGTGCCAGTAGTATCGACAGGGTCACCGAGGAGATGTTTTTT
TRBD1,TRBV6-6,many,TRBJ2-7,CASSYQGQGRDEQYF,TGTGCCAGCAGTTACCAAGGACAGGGGCGGGACGAGCAGTACTTC
TRBD1,TRBV5-6,.,TRBJ2-4,CASSLAPGQEWKNRKNIQYF,TGTGCCAGCAGCTTGGCCCCCGGACAGGAATGGAAAAACAGGAAAAACATTCAGTACTTC
TRBD1,TRBV6-2/TRBV6-3,many,TRBJ2-1,CASSTGTGSYNEQFF,TGTGCCAGCAGCACCGGGACAGGGTCCTACAATGAGCAGTTCTTC
.,TRBV7-2,many,TRBJ1-2,CASSLGAYGYTF,TGTGCCAGCAGCTTAGGGGCATATGGCTACACCTTC
TRBD1,TRBV24-1,many,TRBJ1-1,CATGAGGTVTEAFF,TGTGCCACCGGGGCAGGGGGCACGGTCACTGAAGCTTTCTTT
TRBD2,TRBV20-1,.,TRBJ2-1,CSASPGTSATYKQFF,TGCAGTGCTAGTCCCGGGACTAGTGCCACGTATAAGCAGTTCTTC
.,TRBV30,.,TRBJ1-1,CAWSVLGSEAFF,TGTGCCTGGAGTGTACTCGGAAGTGAAGCTTTCTTT
.,TRBV27,many,TRBJ1-4,CASTSLRETKYEKLFF,TGTGCCAGCACCTCTCTTAGGGAAACTAAATATGAAAAACTGTTTTTT
.,TRBV12-3/TRBV12-4,.,TRBJ2-1,CASSSGTNEQFF,TGTGCCAGCAGTTCCGGGACCAATGAGCAGTTCTTC
.,TRBV5-5,.,TRBJ2-2,CASRNQGIPTGELFF,TGTGCCAGCAGGAATCAAGGGATCCCCACCGGGGAGCTGTTTTTT
TRBD1,TRBV27,many,TRBJ2-5,CASSSRGPQETQYF,TGTGCCAGCAGTTCTAGGGGGCCTCAAGAGACCCAGTACTTC
.,TRBV5-6,.,TRBJ2-7,CASILGHLYEQYF,TGTGCCAGCATCTTGGGCCACCTCTACGAGCAGTACTTC
TRBD1,TRBV7-9,.,TRBJ1-2,CARSFLRQGQSNGYTF,TGTGCCAGAAGCTTTTTAAGACAGGGTCAGAGTAATGGCTACACCTTC
TRBD2,TRBV3-1,.,TRBJ2-7,CASSPTGGSIYERYF,TGTGCCAGCAGCCCGACTGGCGGGAGTATCTACGAGAGGTACTTC
TRBD2,TRBV30,.,TRBJ2-5,CAWSRTSGQETQYF,TGTGCCTGGAGTAGGACTAGCGGGCAAGAGACCCAGTACTTC
.,TRBV6-1,.,TRBJ2-1,CAISEGARGDEQFF,TGTGCCATCAGTGAAGGGGCCCGCGGAGACGAGCAGTTCTTC